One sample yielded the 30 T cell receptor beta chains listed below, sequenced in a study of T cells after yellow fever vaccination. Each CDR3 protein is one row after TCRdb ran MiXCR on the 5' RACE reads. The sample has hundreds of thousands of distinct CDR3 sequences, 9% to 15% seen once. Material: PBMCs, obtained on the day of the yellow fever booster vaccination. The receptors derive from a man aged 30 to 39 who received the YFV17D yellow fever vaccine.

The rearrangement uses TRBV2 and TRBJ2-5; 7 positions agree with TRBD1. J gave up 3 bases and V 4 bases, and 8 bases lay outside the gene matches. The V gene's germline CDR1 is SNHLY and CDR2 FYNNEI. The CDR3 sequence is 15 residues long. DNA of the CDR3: TGTGCCAGCAGTGGTGACAGGGTCCTTAAAGAGACCCAGTACTTC. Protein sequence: CASSGDRVLKETQYF.

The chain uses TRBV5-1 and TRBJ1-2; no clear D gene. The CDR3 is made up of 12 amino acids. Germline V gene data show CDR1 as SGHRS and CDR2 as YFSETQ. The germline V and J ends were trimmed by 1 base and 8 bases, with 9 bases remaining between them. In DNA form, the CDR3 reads TGCGCCAGCAGCTTGCGACCTCCGGGCTACACCTTC. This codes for CASSLRPPGYTF.

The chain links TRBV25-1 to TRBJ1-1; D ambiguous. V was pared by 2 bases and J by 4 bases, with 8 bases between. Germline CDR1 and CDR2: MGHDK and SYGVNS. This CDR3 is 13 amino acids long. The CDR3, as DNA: TGTGCCAGCAGTGAAAATGACGGCACTGAAGCTTTCTTT. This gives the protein CASSENDGTEAFF. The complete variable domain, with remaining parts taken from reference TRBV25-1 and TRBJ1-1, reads EADIYQTPRYLVIGTGKKITLECSQTMGHDKMYWYQQDPGMELHLIHYSYGVNSTEKGDLSSESTVSRIRTEHFPLTLESARPSHTSQYLCASSENDGTEAFFGQGTRLTVV.

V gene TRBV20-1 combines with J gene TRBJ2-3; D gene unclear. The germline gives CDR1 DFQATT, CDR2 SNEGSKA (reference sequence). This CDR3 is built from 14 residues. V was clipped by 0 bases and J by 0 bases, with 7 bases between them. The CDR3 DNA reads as TGCAGTGCTAGAGATCCTGGGAGCACAGATACGCAGTATTTT. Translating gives CSARDPGSTDTQYF.

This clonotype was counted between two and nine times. DNA for the CDR3: TGCAGTCCAAGGGGGGTCGGTGAGCAGTTCTTC. Protein sequence: CSPRGVGEQFF. The chain recombines TRBV20-1 with TRBJ2-1; tentatively, D is TRBD1 or TRBD2 (6 bases each). The germline CDR1 and CDR2 sequences are DFQATT and SNEGSKA (reference sequence). There are 11 residues in the CDR3. Trimming removed 8 bases at V and 9 bases at J, with 14 bases between.

The CDR3 is CASSSGTSNTIYF. CDR3 DNA: TGTGCCAGCAGCTCTGGGACCTCAAACACCATATATTTT. V is TRBV7-2 and J is TRBJ1-3; possibly TRBD1 for D (5 bases). The CDR3 runs to 13 residues. The germline V and J ends were trimmed by 4 bases and 6 bases, with 10 bases remaining between them. CDR1 and CDR2 (germline): SGHTA, FQGNSA.

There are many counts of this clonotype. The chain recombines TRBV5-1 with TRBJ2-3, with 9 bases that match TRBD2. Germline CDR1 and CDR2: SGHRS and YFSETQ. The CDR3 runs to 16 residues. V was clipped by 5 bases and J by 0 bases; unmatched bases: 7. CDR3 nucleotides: TGCGCCAGCAGGTATTCTAGCGGGATGAGCACAGATACGCAGTATTTT. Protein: CASRYSSGMSTDTQYF.

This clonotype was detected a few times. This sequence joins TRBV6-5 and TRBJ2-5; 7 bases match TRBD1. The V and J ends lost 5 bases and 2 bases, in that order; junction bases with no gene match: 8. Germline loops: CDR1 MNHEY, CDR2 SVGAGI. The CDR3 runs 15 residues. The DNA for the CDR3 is TGTGCCAGCAGTCACAGGGGATCATGGCAAGAGACCCAGTACTTC. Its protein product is CASSHRGSWQETQYF.

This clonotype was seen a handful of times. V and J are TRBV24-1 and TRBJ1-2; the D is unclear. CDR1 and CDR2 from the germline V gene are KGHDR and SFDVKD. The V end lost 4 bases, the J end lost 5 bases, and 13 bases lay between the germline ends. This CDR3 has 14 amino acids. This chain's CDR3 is CATSDRYGEYGYTF. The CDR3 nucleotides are TGTGCCACCAGTGACCGTTACGGGGAATATGGCTACACCTTC.

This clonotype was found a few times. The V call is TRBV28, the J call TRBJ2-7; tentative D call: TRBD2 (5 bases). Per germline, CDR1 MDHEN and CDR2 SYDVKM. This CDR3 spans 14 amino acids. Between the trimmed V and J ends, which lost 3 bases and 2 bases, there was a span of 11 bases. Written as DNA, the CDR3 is TGTGCCAGCAGTTTTTCGGACTCCACCTACGAGCAGTACTTC. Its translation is CASSFSDSTYEQYF.

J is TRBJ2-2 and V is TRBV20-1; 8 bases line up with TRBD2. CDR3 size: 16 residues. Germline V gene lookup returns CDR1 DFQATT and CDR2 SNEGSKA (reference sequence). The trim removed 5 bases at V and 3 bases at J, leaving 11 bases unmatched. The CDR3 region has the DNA TGCAGTGCTCCCGATCGGGCTAGCGGGTACACCGGGGAGCTGTTTTTT. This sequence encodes CSAPDRASGYTGELFF.

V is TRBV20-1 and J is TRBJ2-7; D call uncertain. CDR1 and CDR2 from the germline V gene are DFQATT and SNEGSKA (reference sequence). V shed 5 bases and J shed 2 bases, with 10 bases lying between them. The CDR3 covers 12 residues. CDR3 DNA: TGCAGTGCTCAGGCCGACACCTACGAGCAGTACTTC. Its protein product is CSAQADTYEQYF.

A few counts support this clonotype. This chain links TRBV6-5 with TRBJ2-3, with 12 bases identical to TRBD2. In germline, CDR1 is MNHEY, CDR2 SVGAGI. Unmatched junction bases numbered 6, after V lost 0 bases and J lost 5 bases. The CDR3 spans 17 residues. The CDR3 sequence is CASSYSPSSGRGDTQYF. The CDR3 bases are TGTGCCAGCAGTTACTCGCCGTCTAGCGGGAGGGGAGATACGCAGTATTTT.

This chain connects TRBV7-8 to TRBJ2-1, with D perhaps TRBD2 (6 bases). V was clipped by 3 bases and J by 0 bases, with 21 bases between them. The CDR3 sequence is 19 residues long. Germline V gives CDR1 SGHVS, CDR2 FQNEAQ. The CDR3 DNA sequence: TGTGCCAGCAGCTTGCGGGGATCGATGGTCCCGAGCTCCTACAATGAGCAGTTCTTC. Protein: CASSLRGSMVPSSYNEQFF.

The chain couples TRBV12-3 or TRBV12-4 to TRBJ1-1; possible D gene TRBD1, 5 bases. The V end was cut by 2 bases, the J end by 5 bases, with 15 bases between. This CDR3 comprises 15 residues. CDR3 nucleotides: TGTGCCAGCAGTTTAACGAGTCAGGGCTGGACTGAAGCTTTCTTT. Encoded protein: CASSLTSQGWTEAFF.

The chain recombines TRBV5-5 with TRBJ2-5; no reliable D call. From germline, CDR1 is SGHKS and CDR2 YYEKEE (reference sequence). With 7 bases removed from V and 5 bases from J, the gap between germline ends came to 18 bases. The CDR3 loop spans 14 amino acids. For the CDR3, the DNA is TGTGCCAGCGGGTCGGGTACCCTTGGTGAGACCCAGTACTTC. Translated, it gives CASGSGTLGETQYF.

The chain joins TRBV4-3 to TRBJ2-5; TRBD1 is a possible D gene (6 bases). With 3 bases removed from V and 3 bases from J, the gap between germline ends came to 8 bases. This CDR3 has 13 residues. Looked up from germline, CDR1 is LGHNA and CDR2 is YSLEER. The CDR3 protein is CASSQRTEETQYF. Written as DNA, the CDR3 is TGCGCCAGCAGCCAGAGGACAGAAGAGACCCAGTACTTC.

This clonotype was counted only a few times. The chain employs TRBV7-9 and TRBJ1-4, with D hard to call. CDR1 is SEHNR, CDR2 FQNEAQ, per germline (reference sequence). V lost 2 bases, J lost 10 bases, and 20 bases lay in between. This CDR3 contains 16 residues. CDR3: CASSLKKAEEPGKLFF. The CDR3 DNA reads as TGTGCCAGCAGCTTAAAGAAGGCGGAGGAGCCGGGAAAACTGTTTTTT.

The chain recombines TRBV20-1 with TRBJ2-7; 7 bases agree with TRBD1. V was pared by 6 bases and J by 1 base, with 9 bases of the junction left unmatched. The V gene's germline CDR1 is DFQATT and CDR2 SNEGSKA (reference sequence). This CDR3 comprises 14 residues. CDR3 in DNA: TGCAGTGCCAGGGACAGCCAGAAGTCCTACGAGCAGTACTTC. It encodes CSARDSQKSYEQYF.

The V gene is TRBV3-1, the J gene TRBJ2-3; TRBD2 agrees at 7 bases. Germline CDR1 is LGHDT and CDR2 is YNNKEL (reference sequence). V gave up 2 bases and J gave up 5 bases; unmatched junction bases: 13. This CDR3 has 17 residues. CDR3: CASSQHLVSGGGDTQYF. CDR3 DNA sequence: TGTGCCAGCAGCCAACACCTGGTCTCGGGAGGAGGAGATACGCAGTATTTT.

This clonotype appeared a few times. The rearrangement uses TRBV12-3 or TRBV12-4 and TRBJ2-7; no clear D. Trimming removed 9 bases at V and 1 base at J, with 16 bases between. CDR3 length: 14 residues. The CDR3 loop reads CARLEHEHSYEQYF. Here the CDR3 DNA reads TGTGCCAGGCTGGAACATGAACATTCCTACGAGCAGTACTTC.

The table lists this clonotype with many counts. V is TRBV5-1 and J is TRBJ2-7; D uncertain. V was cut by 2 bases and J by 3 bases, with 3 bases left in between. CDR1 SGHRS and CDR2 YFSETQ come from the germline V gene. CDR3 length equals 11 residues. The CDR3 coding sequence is TGCGCCAGCAGCTTCGACTACGAGCAGTACTTC. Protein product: CASSFDYEQYF. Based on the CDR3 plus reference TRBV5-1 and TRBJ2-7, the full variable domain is KAGVTQTPRYLIKTRGQQVTLSCSPISGHRSVSWYQQTPGQGLQFLFEYFSETQRNKGNFPGRFSGRQFSNSRSEMNVSTLELGDSALYLCASSFDYEQYFGPGTRLTVT.

The CDR3 coding sequence is TGTGCCAGCAGCGCCGACCCGGGACTCACAGATACGCAGTATTTT. Its protein product is CASSADPGLTDTQYF. This chain joins TRBV9 and TRBJ2-3, with a weak D call TRBD2 (6 bases). Germline assignment: CDR1 SGDLS and CDR2 YYNGEE. V was clipped by 3 bases and J by 2 bases, with 13 bases between them. There are 15 residues in the CDR3.

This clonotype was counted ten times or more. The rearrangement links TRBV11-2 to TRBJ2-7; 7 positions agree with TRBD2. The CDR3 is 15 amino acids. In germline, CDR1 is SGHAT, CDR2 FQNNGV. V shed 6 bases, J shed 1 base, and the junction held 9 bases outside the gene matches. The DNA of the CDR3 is TGTGCCAGCAGTTTGGGTGGCGGGGGTTCCTACGAGCAGTACTTC. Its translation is CASSLGGGGSYEQYF.

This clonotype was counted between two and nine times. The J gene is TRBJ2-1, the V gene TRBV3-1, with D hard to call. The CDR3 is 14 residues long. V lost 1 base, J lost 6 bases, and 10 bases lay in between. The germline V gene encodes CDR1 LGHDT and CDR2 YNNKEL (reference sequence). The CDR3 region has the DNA TGTGCCAGCAGCCAAGTAGGGTGGGTCAATGAGCAGTTCTTC. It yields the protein CASSQVGWVNEQFF.

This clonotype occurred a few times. CDR3 DNA: TGTGCCAGTATCGGGACAGGTGGTGAAAAACTGTTTTTT. Encoded protein: CASIGTGGEKLFF. The chain uses TRBV25-1 and TRBJ1-4; 8 bases map to TRBD1. With V trimmed by 9 bases and J by 7 bases, 7 bases remained unmatched. The CDR3 runs 13 residues. CDR1 is MGHDK, CDR2 SYGVNS, per germline.

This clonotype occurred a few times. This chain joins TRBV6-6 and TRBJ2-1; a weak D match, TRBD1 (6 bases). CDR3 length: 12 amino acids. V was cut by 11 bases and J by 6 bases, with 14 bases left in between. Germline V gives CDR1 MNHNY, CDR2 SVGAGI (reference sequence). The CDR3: CAGGQLGNEQFF. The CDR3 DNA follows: TGTGCCGGAGGACAGCTCGGCAATGAGCAGTTCTTC.

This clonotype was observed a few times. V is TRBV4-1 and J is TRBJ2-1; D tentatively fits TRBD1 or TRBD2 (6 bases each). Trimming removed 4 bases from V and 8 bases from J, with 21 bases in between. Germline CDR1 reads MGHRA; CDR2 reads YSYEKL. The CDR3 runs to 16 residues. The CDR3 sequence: CASSRERGAGNDEQFF. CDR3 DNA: TGCGCCAGCAGCCGAGAGAGGGGGGCGGGGAACGATGAGCAGTTCTTC.

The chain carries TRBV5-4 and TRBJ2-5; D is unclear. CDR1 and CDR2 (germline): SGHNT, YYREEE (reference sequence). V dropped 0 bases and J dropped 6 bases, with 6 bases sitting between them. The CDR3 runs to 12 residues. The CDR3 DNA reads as TGTGCCAGCAGCTTGGACTCGAAGACCCAGTACTTC. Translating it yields CASSLDSKTQYF.

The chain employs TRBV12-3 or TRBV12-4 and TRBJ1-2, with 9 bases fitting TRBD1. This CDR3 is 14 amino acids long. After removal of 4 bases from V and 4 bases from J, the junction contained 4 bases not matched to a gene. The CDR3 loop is CASSYRGLGYGYTF. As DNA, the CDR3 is TGTGCCAGCAGTTACAGGGGGCTTGGCTATGGCTACACCTTC.